This T cell receptor beta chain was sequenced for a study of CD8 T cells in ankylosing spondylitis. Notes on the study in general: Ankylosing spondylitis blood appeared to be characterized by a TCR beta motif of under 10 highly homologous variants. According to the report, clones linked to the disease were significantly enriched in matched synovial fluid samples taken from ankylosing spondylitis patients. Reactive arthritis synovial fluid and blood previously showed some of these motif variants.

Scientists made TCR beta libraries using quantitative 5'-RACE with molecular barcodes. MiXCR, applied by TCRdb to the 5' RACE reads, yields one record per CDR3 protein. The profile shows 130,000 to 150,000 distinct CDR3 sequences, 7% to 10% of them singletons. This clonotype was picked up many times. Its cognate antigen is unknown. The TCR comes from a male donor with ankylosing spondylitis. The specimen sequenced was synovial fluid, either unsorted or a sorted T cell fraction (not recorded which).

The CDR3 spells CSARDVIGFSEQFF. Written as DNA, the CDR3 is TGCAGTGCTAGAGATGTTATAGGGTTTTCCGAGCAGTTCTTC. The genes are TRBV20-1 and TRBJ2-1; no clear D gene. The CDR3 runs 14 residues. V lost 0 bases to trimming and J lost 10 bases, with 16 bases between them. The V gene's germline CDR1 is DFQATT and CDR2 SNEGSKA (reference sequence).